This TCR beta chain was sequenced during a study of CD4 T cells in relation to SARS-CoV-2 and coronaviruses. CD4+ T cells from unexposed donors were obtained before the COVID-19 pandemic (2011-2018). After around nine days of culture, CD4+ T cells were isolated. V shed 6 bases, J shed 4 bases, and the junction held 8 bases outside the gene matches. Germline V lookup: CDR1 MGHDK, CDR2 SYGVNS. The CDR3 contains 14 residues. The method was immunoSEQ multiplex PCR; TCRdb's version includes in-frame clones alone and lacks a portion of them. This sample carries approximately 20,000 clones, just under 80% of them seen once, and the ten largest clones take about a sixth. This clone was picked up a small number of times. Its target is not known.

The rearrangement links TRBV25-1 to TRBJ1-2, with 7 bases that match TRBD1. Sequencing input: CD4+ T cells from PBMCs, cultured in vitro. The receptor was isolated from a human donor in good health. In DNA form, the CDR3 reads TGTGCCAGCAGCCGGGAGGGGGCGGCCTATGGCTACACCTTC. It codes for CASSREGAAYGYTF.